This TCR beta chain was sequenced for a study of shared clonotypes between healthy human individuals (dated by TCRdb to about 2020). Context from the whole study: A couple of women and a few men aged 18 to 49 years were included in the cohort. Each donor's leukapheresis produced roughly between roughly 0.85 and 9.5 billion PBMCs. For each donor, three plates each were used for CD4 naive and CD4 memory, two plates were used for CD8 naive, and one plate was used for CD8 memory. To increase sequencing depth and limit assay-specific biases, different laboratories used diverse techniques to prepare libraries and sequence TCR repertoires. The study deeply sequenced blood TCR repertoires of five healthy adults to estimate repertoire size and the extent of clonotype sharing between individuals. Results and caveats for the whole study, not just this receptor: Across four donors, 4.5% to 6.5% of naive CD4, more than 3% of naive CD8, roughly 2.3% of memory CD4, and approximately 0.4% of memory CD8 clonotypes were shared. Compared with non-shared clonotypes, clonotypes shared by all four sorted-subset donors had higher generation probabilities. Sampling was limited to blood, and TCR repertoires in tissue likely differ from TCR repertoires in blood. Pairwise subsampling indicated that sequencing depth was expected to affect the degree of clonotype sharing among donors. Because the study included only a small number of donors, the genetic and exposure-history diversity represented was limited. Incomplete sequencing was indicated by rarefaction of sorted-subset datasets, despite the large sequencing depth. Estimated clonotype richness was generally larger for naive than for memory subsets.

Turning to this clone: No antigen is known for it. The input lacks base qualities; no much larger clone sits a single base away.

The cysteine opens and the phenylalanine closes a CDR3 of 15 amino acids. The read is trimmed to its CDR3 DNA, 45 bases read in frame from base 1. The germline V gene (reference sequence) gives CDR1 as MNHNY and CDR2 as SVGAGI. The germline ends are 11 bases apart after V is trimmed by 2 bases and J by 1 base. TCR CDR3 regions were amplified from genomic DNA by multiplex PCR using the deep immunoSEQ assay. Genomic DNA extracted from each cell subset was distributed evenly over all wells of several immunoSEQ 96-well plates, and each plate served as one replicate. For sorted subsets, roughly 190 ng of genomic DNA, equivalent to some 30,000 T cell genomes, went into each replicate PCR. Purified libraries were measured with a Qubit 3.0 fluorometer, size-checked on a Bioanalyzer 2100, and measured again with the KAPA Library Quantification kit. Every immunoSEQ 96-well plate was sequenced on a dedicated single-read 150-cycle Illumina NextSeq 550 flow cell. As for the authors' bioinformatics: Because only junctional sequences without quality scores were contained in the immunoSEQ output, filtering matching that applied to full-length reads could not be performed. To assign V/J genes and CDR3, sequences were annotated using PyIR, a Python wrapper for IgBLAST v1.9, with IMGT germline references. Reads with weak V/J assignments (E-value above 1e-6), missing CDR3, stop codons, out-of-frame junctions, or ambiguous translated residues were removed. V3J clonotypes were defined by identical inferred V gene, J gene, and CDR3 amino acid sequence. To compute the percentage overlap between repertoires, the number of shared unique clonotypes was divided by the size of the smaller repertoire. Three approaches were used to assess repertoire richness: RTK rarefaction, the Chao1 estimator, and Recon v2.1 estimates of unobserved clonotypes. For all TCRbeta clonotypes obtained by the gDNA method from a handful of donors, generation probabilities were computed with OLGA. TCRdb limited this immuneACCESS table to in-frame rearrangements with V and J called. A share of clones is missing; checked studies link under half to unresolved V genes, and the rest is unexplained. That table is the source of V, J and clone size, and D and trimming were worked out from the DNA. The sample table lists 2 million to 3 million clones, over 85% of them with a count of one. The top ten clonotypes cover 0.36% of the sample.

Donors were healthy HIV-negative adults with no recently reported acute infections or vaccinations. Only Caucasian adults living in Nashville, Tennessee, USA were represented among the donors. Magnetic negative selection was used to enrich CD4+ T cells, after which naive cells were positively selected on CD45RA and the negative fraction became the memory subset. Blood was obtained by leukapheresis, after which PBMCs were separated by Ficoll-Histopaque density gradient centrifugation and cryopreserved in liquid nitrogen vapor phase. Analytical flow cytometry was used to check the purity and quantity of each magnetically sorted T cell population. Genomic DNA was isolated from every sorted fraction and measured by UV absorbance on a Nanodrop 2000c.

The sequence was obtained from a man between 18 and 29 years old in good health. Some clones in this sample may be carry-over from other donors' samples. The sample consisted of naive CD4+ T cells from PBMCs. The cell subset or site label, as the study defines it: CD45RA+ positively selected. The chain joins TRBV6-6 to TRBJ2-5; the D gene is perhaps TRBD2, from 5 matching bases. In nucleotides, the sequence is TGTGCCAGCAGTTACAGGCAGACTATCCAAGAGACCCAGTACTTC. Translated, this is CASSYRQTIQETQYF.